The 19 T cell receptor beta chains presented below share a single source sample, sequenced in a study of cytomegalovirus exposure and HLA in healthy donors. The PCR ran on 60 Vbeta and 13 Jbeta primers. TCRdb keeps only in-frame clones here, not all; method: immunoSEQ multiplex PCR. The sample consists of about 130,000 clones, about 80% of them appearing once. Source material: PBMCs. These receptors all stem from a woman between 40 and 50 years old in good health and CMV-seronegative.

The gene calls are TRBV6-6 and TRBJ2-7; TRBD1 matches 7 bases. CDR1 and CDR2 (germline): MNHNY, SVGAGI (reference sequence). V lost 6 bases and J lost 4; bases outside the gene matches: 6. The CDR3 runs to 13 residues. The CDR3 nucleotides read TGTGCCAGCAGGCCGGGACAGTCGTACGAGCAGTACTTC. Protein sequence: CASRPGQSYEQYF.

The genes are TRBV10-2 and TRBJ2-1, with 7 bases lining up with TRBD2. The CDR3 runs 14 residues. From germline, CDR1 is WSHSY and CDR2 SAAADI. Trimming cost V 0 bases and J 7 bases; bases outside gene matches: 3. CDR3 in amino acids: CASSESKRDNEQFF. In DNA form, the CDR3 reads TGCGCCAGCAGTGAGTCGAAGCGGGATAATGAGCAGTTCTTC.

The J gene is TRBJ2-1, the V gene TRBV4-2; 9 bases align to TRBD2. The V and J ends lost 0 bases and 10 bases, in that order; junction bases with no gene match: 7. Germline values: CDR1 LGHNA, CDR2 YNFKEQ. The CDR3 is made up of 15 amino acids. The CDR3 DNA reads TGTGCCAGCAGCCAAGAGGGACTAGCTCCAAGGGAGCAGTTCTTC. Protein: CASSQEGLAPREQFF.

This chain joins TRBV7-9 and TRBJ1-5; D is perhaps TRBD1 (5 bases). Germline V CDR1 and CDR2: SEHNR, FQNEAQ (reference sequence). The CDR3 is 14 amino acids. Trimming left V 5 bases short and J 0 bases short, with 8 bases between. DNA of the CDR3: TGTGCCAGCAGCCCAGGGTATAGCAATCAGCCCCAGCATTTT. This gives the protein CASSPGYSNQPQHF. The full variable domain, in which reference TRBV7-9 and TRBJ1-5 provide the parts outside the CDR3, is DTGVSQNPRHKITKRGQNVTFRCDPISEHNRLYWYRQTLGQGPEFLTYFQNEAQLEKSRLLSDRFSAERPKGSFSTLEIQRTEQGDSAMYLCASSPGYSNQPQHFGDGTRLSIL.

A few counts support this clone. V is TRBV5-6 and J is TRBJ2-7; 9 bases align to TRBD1. CDR3 size: 15 residues. Germline assignment: CDR1 SGHDT and CDR2 YYEEEE. Losses at the gene ends were 1 base for V and 2 bases for J; bases not matched to a gene: 4. This CDR3 is CASSLYGTGPYEQYF. CDR3 nucleotide sequence: TGTGCCAGCAGCTTGTATGGGACAGGGCCCTACGAGCAGTACTTC.

A few counts support this clone. This sequence joins TRBV4-1 and TRBJ1-6, with TRBD1 as a possible D gene (5 bases). Germline CDR1 and CDR2: MGHRA and YSYEKL. The CDR3 runs to 17 residues. The V end lost 0 bases, the J end lost 1 base, and 10 bases lay between the germline ends. CDR3: CASSQEGVSSYNSPLHF. DNA for the CDR3: TGCGCCAGCAGCCAAGAAGGGGTGAGTTCCTATAATTCACCCCTCCACTTT.

The rearrangement links TRBV6-1 to TRBJ1-4; TRBD1 matches at 7 bases. V gave up 3 bases and J gave up 7 bases; unmatched junction bases: 5. The length of the CDR3 is 14 residues. CDR1 is MNHNS, CDR2 SASEGT, per germline. CDR3 coding DNA: TGTGCCAGCAGTGACGGCAGACAGGGTGAAAAACTGTTTTTT. Protein product: CASSDGRQGEKLFF.

This clone appeared a single time. The V call is TRBV29-1, the J call TRBJ2-3, with 7 bases identical to TRBD1. V shed 4 bases and J 6 bases; nucleotides not matched to a gene: 10. In germline, CDR1 is SQVTM, CDR2 ANQGSEA. This CDR3 has 14 amino acids. The CDR3 is CSVAGTEPTDTQYF. CDR3 nucleotide sequence: TGCAGCGTTGCCGGGACAGAGCCTACGGATACGCAGTATTTT.

The rearrangement uses TRBV11-2 and TRBJ1-2; D is perhaps TRBD1 (5 bases). Germline lookup yields CDR1 SGHAT and CDR2 FQNNGV. Trimming took off 5 bases at V and 8 bases at J, with 21 bases between the two ends. The CDR3 has 15 residues. The DNA for the CDR3 is TGTGCCAGCAGCGCACGGGCAGAGGTGGGGGGAGGCTACACCTTC. This encodes CASSARAEVGGGYTF. Complete variable domain (other parts from reference TRBV11-2 and TRBJ1-2): EAGVAQSPRYKIIEKRQSVAFWCNPISGHATLYWYQQILGQGPKLLIQFQNNGVVDDSQLPKDRFSAERLKGVDSTLKIQPAKLEDSAVYLCASSARAEVGGGYTFGSGTRLTVV.

The chain employs TRBV28 and TRBJ1-2; D is unresolved. CDR3 length: 12 residues. V lost 6 bases and J lost 5, with 10 bases in between. Germline assignment: CDR1 MDHEN and CDR2 SYDVKM. CDR3 DNA sequence: TGTGCCAGCAGCCCTTCGGAGTATGGCTACACCTTC. Translated: CASSPSEYGYTF.

The rearrangement joins TRBV28 to TRBJ2-5; 7 bases fit TRBD1. The CDR3 runs 18 residues. The ends lost 3 bases at V and 5 bases at J; junction bases unmatched: 18. CDR1 and CDR2 (germline): MDHEN, SYDVKM. CDR3 residues: CASSFPSSGHRGAETQYF. For the CDR3, the DNA is TGTGCCAGCAGTTTTCCATCATCCGGACACAGGGGCGCGGAGACCCAGTACTTC.

The chain has TRBV4-1 and TRBJ1-6, with no clear D. Germline CDR1 and CDR2: MGHRA and YSYEKL. Deletions cut 1 base from V and 10 bases from J, with 8 bases between. The CDR3 runs 13 residues. CDR3 bases: TGCGCCAGCAGCCAAGCCAAGCGATCACCCCTCCACTTT. The encoded protein is CASSQAKRSPLHF.

This clone was counted once. This rearrangement joins TRBV5-1 to TRBJ2-5; 11 positions agree with TRBD2. The CDR3 contains 16 residues. The germline gives CDR1 SGHRS, CDR2 YFSETQ. J gave up 5 bases and V 1 base, and 7 bases lay outside the gene matches. The CDR3 region is CASSLYSGRAGETQYF. CDR3 in DNA: TGCGCCAGCAGCTTGTATAGCGGGAGGGCCGGGGAGACCCAGTACTTC.

This clone was seen a few times. The V gene is TRBV9, the J gene TRBJ1-1; the D gene is possibly TRBD1 (6 bases). With 4 bases removed from V and 1 base from J, the gap between germline ends came to 17 bases. The length of the CDR3 is 16 residues. CDR1 SGDLS and CDR2 YYNGEE come from the germline V gene. The CDR3 spells CASSPRAGASNTEAFF. Here the CDR3 DNA reads TGTGCCAGCAGCCCTCGTGCAGGGGCTTCGAACACTGAAGCTTTCTTT. Using reference TRBV9 and TRBJ1-1 for the parts outside the CDR3, the full variable domain is DSGVTQTPKHLITATGQRVTLRCSPRSGDLSVYWYQQSLDQGLQFLIQYYNGEERAKGNILERFSAQQFPDLHSELNLSSLELGDSALYFCASSPRAGASNTEAFFGQGTRLTVV.

V and J are TRBV7-6 and TRBJ2-6; 8 bases fit TRBD1. Per the germline V gene, CDR1 is SGHVS and CDR2 is FNYEAQ. This CDR3 has 18 amino acids. V dropped 1 base and J dropped 0; count of bases not matched to a gene: 5. CDR3 coding DNA: TGTGCCAGCAGCTTAGGCTGGACAGGGAACTCTGGGGCCAACGTCCTGACTTTC. This codes for CASSLGWTGNSGANVLTF.

The chain recombines TRBV2 with TRBJ2-1, with 8 positions matching TRBD2. With V trimmed by 4 bases and J by 4 bases, 3 bases remained unmatched. This CDR3 is built from 14 residues. Germline V CDR1 and CDR2: SNHLY, FYNNEI. DNA of the CDR3: TGTGCCAGCAGTGGGCTAGCGGGTTACAATGAGCAGTTCTTC. Residues: CASSGLAGYNEQFF.

V and J are TRBV10-3 and TRBJ1-6; 7 bases align to TRBD1. With V trimmed by 5 bases and J by 1 base, 5 bases remained unmatched. The length of the CDR3 is 16 residues. CDR1 is ENHRY, CDR2 SYGVKD, per germline. The CDR3 loop is CAISRQGGSYNSPLHF. CDR3 bases: TGTGCCATCAGTCGACAGGGTGGTTCCTATAATTCACCCCTCCACTTT.

V gene TRBV7-9 combines with J gene TRBJ2-3; 8 bases align to TRBD2. This CDR3 is built from 16 residues. Per germline, CDR1 SEHNR and CDR2 FQNEAQ (reference sequence). V lost 0 bases and J lost 6; bases outside the gene matches: 8. CDR3 DNA sequence: TGTGCCAGCAGCTTAGCGCTTTCGGGGGGGAAGGATACGCAGTATTTT. This encodes CASSLALSGGKDTQYF.

This chain uses TRBV2 with TRBJ1-2; 10 bases are shared with TRBD1. CDR1 is SNHLY and CDR2 is FYNNEI in the germline V gene. V lost 9 bases to trimming and J lost 6 bases; unmatched junction nucleotides: 7. CDR3 length: 13 residues. The CDR3 loop is CASKAGTGDGYTF. In nucleotides, the CDR3 is TGTGCCAGTAAGGCCGGGACAGGGGATGGCTACACCTTC.